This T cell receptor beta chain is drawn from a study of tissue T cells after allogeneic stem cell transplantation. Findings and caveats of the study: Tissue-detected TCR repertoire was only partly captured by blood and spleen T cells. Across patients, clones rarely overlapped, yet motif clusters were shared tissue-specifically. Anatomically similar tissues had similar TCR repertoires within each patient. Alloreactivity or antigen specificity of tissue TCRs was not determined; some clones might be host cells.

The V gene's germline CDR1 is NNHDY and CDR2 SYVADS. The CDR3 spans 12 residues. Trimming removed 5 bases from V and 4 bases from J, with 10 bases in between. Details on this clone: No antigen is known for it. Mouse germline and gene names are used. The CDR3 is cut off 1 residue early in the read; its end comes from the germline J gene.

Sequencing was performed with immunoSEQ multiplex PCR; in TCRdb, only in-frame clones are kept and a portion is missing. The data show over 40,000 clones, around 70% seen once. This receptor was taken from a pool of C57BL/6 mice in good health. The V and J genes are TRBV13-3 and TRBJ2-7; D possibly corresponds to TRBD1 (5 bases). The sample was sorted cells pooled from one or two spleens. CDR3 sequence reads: CASREDNYEQYF. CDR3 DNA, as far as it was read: TGTGCCAGCAGGGAGGACAATTATGAACAGTAC.